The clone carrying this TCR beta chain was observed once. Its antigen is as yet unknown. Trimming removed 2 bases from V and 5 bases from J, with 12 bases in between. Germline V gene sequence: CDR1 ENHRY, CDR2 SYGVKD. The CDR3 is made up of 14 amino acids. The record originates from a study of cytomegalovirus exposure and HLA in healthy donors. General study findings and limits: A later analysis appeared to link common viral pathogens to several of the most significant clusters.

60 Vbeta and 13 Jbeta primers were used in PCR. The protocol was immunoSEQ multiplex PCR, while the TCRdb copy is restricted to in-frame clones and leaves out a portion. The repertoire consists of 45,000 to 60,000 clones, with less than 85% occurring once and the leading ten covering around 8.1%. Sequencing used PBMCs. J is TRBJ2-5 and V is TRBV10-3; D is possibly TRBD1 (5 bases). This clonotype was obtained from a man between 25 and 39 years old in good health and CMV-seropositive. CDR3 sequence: CAISEVRAWETQYF. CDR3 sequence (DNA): TGTGCCATCAGTGAGGTCAGGGCTTGGGAGACCCAGTACTTC.